One and the same sample provided the 5 T cell receptor beta chains below, sequenced in a study of blood T cell repertoires in COVID-19. Only in-frame clones appear in the TCRdb table, and some are missing; sequencing was by immunoSEQ multiplex PCR. The repertoire has 110,000 to 150,000 clones, 85% to 90% of them found once; the top ten carry 2.5% to 3%. Sequences were obtained from peripheral blood. These receptors came from a man aged 60-69 years with active or convalescent COVID-19.

The chain carries TRBV5-8 and TRBJ2-5; 7 nucleotides agree with TRBD2. The CDR3 consists of 15 residues. Trimming took 3 bases from V and 3 from J; bases not matched to a gene: 8. From germline, CDR1 is SGHTS and CDR2 YDEGEE. CDR3 coding DNA: TGTGCCAGCAGCTGGGGGAGCGGGACCGAAGAGACCCAGTACTTC. Translated: CASSWGSGTEETQYF.

The chain employs TRBV6-1 and TRBJ1-6, with 10 bases identical to TRBD1. The V gene end was trimmed by 3 bases and the J gene end by 10 bases; junction bases not matched to a gene: 12. CDR3 length equals 17 residues. The germline gives CDR1 MNHNS, CDR2 SASEGT. The CDR3 region has the DNA TGTGCCAGCAGTGAGCCCACAGGGGGACAGGGGAGATCACCCCTCCACTTT. This encodes CASSEPTGGQGRSPLHF.

This chain joins TRBV5-4 and TRBJ2-1; D may be TRBD2 (8 bases). Germline loops: CDR1 SGHNT, CDR2 YYREEE (reference sequence). Trimming took off 3 bases at V and 1 base at J, with 14 bases between the two ends. The length of the CDR3 is 16 residues. CDR3 sequence (DNA): TGTGCCAGCAGCTCGGGGGGGGGACAGTCCTACAATGAGCAGTTCTTC. It translates to CASSSGGGQSYNEQFF. The entire variable domain, with the rest obtained from reference TRBV5-4 and TRBJ2-1, is as follows: ETGVTQSPTHLIKTRGQQVTLRCSSQSGHNTVSWYQQALGQGPQFIFQYYREEENGRGNFPPRFSGLQFPNYSSELNVNALELDDSALYLCASSSGGGQSYNEQFFGPGTRLTVL.

CDR3 loop: CASSLSLGLAGGLAKNIQYF. Here the CDR3 DNA reads TGTGCCAGCAGCTTGTCCCTGGGACTAGCGGGAGGGTTAGCCAAAAACATTCAGTACTTC. The V and J genes are TRBV5-8 and TRBJ2-4; TRBD2 aligns across 16 bases. Trimming cost V 1 base and J 0 bases; bases outside gene matches: 7. The CDR3 runs to 20 residues. CDR1 is SGHTS and CDR2 is YDEGEE in the germline V gene.

The chain combines TRBV9 with TRBJ1-2; weak D call: TRBD1 (5 bases). Trimming shortened V by 0 bases and J by 8 bases, and 14 bases separated the two germline ends. The CDR3 totals 14 residues. From germline, CDR1 is SGDLS and CDR2 YYNGEE. For the CDR3, the DNA is TGTGCCAGCAGCGTAGCAGGGTCCGGAGAAGGCTACACCTTC. Its protein product is CASSVAGSGEGYTF.